These 28 T cell receptor beta chains came from one sample sequenced in a study of T cells in localized non-small cell lung cancer. Clones were sequenced by immunoSEQ multiplex PCR, and TCRdb holds only the in-frame ones, with some missing. Of just over 4,000 clones in the sample, less than 50% were seen once. Sequencing used lung tumor tissue, obtained before any cancer treatment. The receptor source for this set is a woman between 35 and 70 years old with stage I lung adenocarcinoma.

This clone was counted a few times. The chain links TRBV6-8 to TRBJ2-6, with TRBD1 identical over 8 bases. Trimming removed 6 bases from V and 0 bases from J; junction bases left unmatched: 1. The germline V gene has CDR1 MNHGY and CDR2 SAAAGT. The CDR3 runs 15 residues. The DNA for the CDR3 is TGTGCCAGCAGGACAGGGGACTCTGGGGCCAACGTCCTGACTTTC. It translates to CASRTGDSGANVLTF.

This chain's CDR3 is CASSLTTSGGGDGYTF. The CDR3 DNA is TGTGCCAGCTCACTTACCACGTCAGGGGGTGGAGATGGCTACACCTTC. The rearrangement links TRBV18 to TRBJ1-2; 7 nucleotides agree with TRBD1. The V segment lost 4 bases and the J segment 6 bases; nucleotides outside the gene matches: 14. Looked up from germline, CDR1 is KGHSH and CDR2 is LQKENI. There are 16 residues in the CDR3.

The rearrangement joins TRBV18 to TRBJ2-4, with D unresolved. CDR3 length: 18 residues. Trimming took off 1 base at V and 0 bases at J, with 16 bases between the two ends. Germline V gene sequence: CDR1 KGHSH, CDR2 LQKENI. The chain's CDR3 is CASSPLGGAALAKNIQYF. CDR3 nucleotide sequence: TGTGCCAGCTCACCACTGGGCGGTGCGGCTTTAGCCAAAAACATTCAGTACTTC.

This chain uses TRBV19 with TRBJ2-1; 8 nucleotides match TRBD2. In germline, CDR1 is LNHDA, CDR2 SQIVND (reference sequence). Trimming removed 5 bases from V and 4 bases from J; junction bases left unmatched: 10. This CDR3 comprises 16 residues. The CDR3 is CASSRGGRVGYNEQFF. The CDR3 coding sequence is TGTGCCAGTAGTCGGGGGGGAAGGGTAGGTTACAATGAGCAGTTCTTC.

This clone qualifies as medium-sized. Sequence at one end of the junction differs from germline and may be a read error. An unread or ambiguous base exists; X represents the residue it encodes. This CDR3 reads CASSLTAGGIEXQYF. The DNA for the CDR3 is TGTGCCAGCAGCTTAACTGCAGGGGGCATAGAGAYCCAGTACTTC. The chain joins TRBV11-3 to TRBJ2-5; 8 nucleotides match TRBD1. CDR3 length equals 15 residues. The germline CDR1 and CDR2 sequences are SGHNT and YENEEA.

In nucleotides, the CDR3 is TGTGCCAGCAGTTTCTGGACTAGCGGGAGGACCTACAATGAGCAGTTCTTC. This translates into CASSFWTSGRTYNEQFF. The chain uses TRBV28 and TRBJ2-1; TRBD2 matches 14 bases. Germline loops: CDR1 MDHEN, CDR2 SYDVKM. V lost 3 bases and J lost 2; bases outside the gene matches: 3. The CDR3 extends over 17 amino acids.

The chain combines TRBV12-5 with TRBJ2-3; D tentatively reads TRBD1 or TRBD2 (5 bases each). The CDR3 is made up of 12 amino acids. Germline CDR1 reads LGHNT; CDR2 reads FRNRAP. V lost 6 bases, J lost 6 bases, and 10 bases lay in between. The CDR3 nucleotides read TGTGCTAGTGGCCGGGACGACGATACGCAGTATTTT. It encodes CASGRDDDTQYF.

V usage is TRBV28 and J usage is TRBJ1-5, with a possible D match to TRBD1 (5 bases). The CDR3 contains 16 residues. V lost 5 bases, J lost 5 bases, and 19 bases lay in between. The germline CDR1 and CDR2 sequences are MDHEN and SYDVKM. The CDR3 reads CASSPGPRSADQPQHF. In nucleotides, the CDR3 is TGTGCCAGCAGTCCGGGACCCAGGTCGGCTGATCAGCCCCAGCATTTT.

The rearrangement links TRBV19 to TRBJ2-5, with D perhaps matching TRBD1 or TRBD2 (5 bases each). This CDR3 comprises 15 residues. The germline V and J ends were trimmed by 10 bases and 3 bases, with 21 bases remaining between them. Germline CDR1 and CDR2: LNHDA and SQIVND (reference sequence). The CDR3, as DNA: TGTGCCACTTACGCCGGGACCAGGGTAAAAGAGACCCAGTACTTC. Translating gives CATYAGTRVKETQYF.

The chain recombines TRBV9 with TRBJ1-3; D ambiguous. In germline, CDR1 is SGDLS, CDR2 YYNGEE. V was clipped by 3 bases and J by 0 bases, with 7 bases between them. The CDR3 is 14 residues long. This CDR3 reads CASSATRSGNTIYF. The CDR3 DNA reads TGTGCCAGCAGCGCCACTCGCTCTGGAAACACCATATATTTT.

Within the sample, this clone is medium-sized. This chain links TRBV28 with TRBJ2-7, with 8 positions matching TRBD2. Germline assignment: CDR1 MDHEN and CDR2 SYDVKM. The CDR3 length is 13 residues. V lost 6 bases to trimming and J lost 5 bases; unmatched junction nucleotides: 6. The CDR3 bases are TGTGCCAGCAGGAGCGGGAGTATTCACGAGCAGTACTTC. Amino acid sequence: CASRSGSIHEQYF.

The chain is built from TRBV18 and TRBJ2-2; no reliable D call. The CDR3 totals 14 residues. The germline V gene has CDR1 KGHSH and CDR2 LQKENI. The V end lost 3 bases, the J end lost 9 bases, and 14 bases lay between the germline ends. The CDR3 DNA reads TGTGCCAGCTCACCCCCCTTATTAGTCCGGGAGCTGTTTTTT. As protein: CASSPPLLVRELFF.

The rearrangement links TRBV6-8 to TRBJ2-1; TRBD2 matches 8 bases. V lost 7 bases, J lost 9 bases, and 8 bases stayed unmatched. CDR1 MNHGY and CDR2 SAAAGT come from the germline V gene. The CDR3 extends over 13 amino acids. CDR3 sequence reads: CASKREGPSEQFF. CDR3 nucleotide sequence: TGTGCCAGCAAACGGGAGGGCCCGAGTGAGCAGTTCTTC.

The chain's CDR3 is CSVRTGENTEAFF. The DNA of the CDR3 is TGCAGCGTTAGGACAGGGGAAAACACTGAAGCTTTCTTT. The chain couples TRBV29-1 to TRBJ1-1, with 9 bases aligning to TRBD1. Per germline, CDR1 SQVTM and CDR2 ANQGSEA. V trimming: 5 bases; J trimming: 2 bases; junction bases outside the gene matches: 3. The CDR3 has 13 amino acids.

In its sample, this clone was seen a few times. CDR3 coding DNA: TGTGCCACCAGCAGACTAGCCAGCACCGGGGAGCTGTTTTTT. Encoded protein: CATSRLASTGELFF. The chain couples TRBV15 to TRBJ2-2; maybe TRBD2 (5 bases). The CDR3 loop spans 14 amino acids. V was shortened by 2 bases and J by 4 bases, with 8 bases between the two germline ends. In germline, CDR1 is LNHNV, CDR2 YYDKDF (reference sequence).

The chain is built from TRBV6-8 and TRBJ1-1; TRBD1 matches at 9 bases. CDR3 length: 13 residues. After removal of 8 bases from V and 6 bases from J, the junction contained 7 bases not matched to a gene. Germline V lookup: CDR1 MNHGY, CDR2 SAAAGT. CDR3 bases: TGTGCCAGCCGGACAGGGGAGATGGCTGAAGCTTTCTTT. It yields the protein CASRTGEMAEAFF.

This clone was seen more than once but under ten times. V usage is TRBV19 and J usage is TRBJ2-1; either TRBD1 or TRBD2 may fit D (5 bases each). Germline V gene sequence: CDR1 LNHDA, CDR2 SQIVND (reference sequence). V lost 3 bases to trimming and J lost 8 bases, with 17 bases between them. This CDR3 comprises 15 residues. CDR3 bases: TGTGCCAGTAGTATTGGGACCGGAGCAGGAGATGAGCAGTTCTTC. Translation gives CASSIGTGAGDEQFF.

This clone was found a few times. This sequence joins TRBV18 and TRBJ2-1, with a weak D call TRBD1 (6 bases). CDR1 is KGHSH and CDR2 is LQKENI in the germline V gene. The CDR3 runs to 17 residues. V was cut by 2 bases and J by 3 bases, with 17 bases left in between. CDR3 region: CASSPIKLDRLYNEQFF. CDR3 bases: TGTGCCAGCTCACCAATCAAATTAGACAGGCTCTACAATGAGCAGTTCTTC.

The chain couples TRBV5-1 to TRBJ2-1, with D perhaps TRBD2 (6 bases). The germline V gene has CDR1 SGHRS and CDR2 YFSETQ. The CDR3 is 14 amino acids. V lost 0 bases to trimming and J lost 6 bases, with 10 bases between them. CDR3 nucleotides: TGCGCCAGCAGCTTGGACGGGAGTGGCAATGAGCAGTTCTTC. It specifies CASSLDGSGNEQFF.

This clone is medium-sized. The rearrangement uses TRBV6-8 and TRBJ2-3; TRBD1 might be the D (5 bases). From germline, CDR1 is MNHGY and CDR2 SAAAGT. V was pared by 0 bases and J by 2 bases, with 9 bases between. The CDR3 consists of 15 residues. The CDR3 nucleotides are TGTGCCAGCAGTTACTCATCGGACAACACAGATACGCAGTATTTT. Amino acid sequence: CASSYSSDNTDTQYF.

This clone was counted between two and nine times. This chain connects TRBV25-1 to TRBJ2-7, with TRBD1 matching over 8 bases. This CDR3 comprises 16 residues. CDR1 MGHDK and CDR2 SYGVNS come from the germline V gene. The V and J ends lost 4 bases and 0 bases, in that order; junction bases with no gene match: 8. The CDR3 spells CASSGRGQENSYEQYF. The CDR3 DNA follows: TGTGCCAGCAGTGGGCGGGGACAGGAAAACTCCTACGAGCAGTACTTC.

This clone appeared a few times. CDR3 protein: CASSSRDRGTGELFF. Written as DNA, the CDR3 is TGCGCCAGCAGCTCCCGGGACAGGGGGACCGGGGAGCTGTTTTTT. The rearrangement joins TRBV5-1 to TRBJ2-2; 11 nucleotides line up with TRBD1. The CDR3 has 15 residues. Germline assignment: CDR1 SGHRS and CDR2 YFSETQ. After removal of 3 bases from V and 5 bases from J, the junction contained 3 bases not matched to a gene.

The V call is TRBV29-1, the J call TRBJ2-3; 14 bases fit TRBD2. The CDR3 is made up of 16 amino acids. The junction had 9 bases not matched to a gene; V was cut back by 7 bases and J by 3 bases. Germline lookup yields CDR1 SQVTM and CDR2 ANQGSEA. The CDR3 nucleotides read TGCAGCGCGGAGGGGACTAGCGGGAGTGCGACAGATACGCAGTATTTT. Its translation: CSAEGTSGSATDTQYF.

This rearrangement joins TRBV28 to TRBJ2-6; TRBD2 might be the D (5 bases). Per germline, CDR1 MDHEN and CDR2 SYDVKM. V lost 6 bases to trimming and J lost 0 bases, with 9 bases between them. CDR3 length: 15 residues. In DNA form, the CDR3 reads TGTGCCAGCAGCCCAGGAGGCTCTGGGGCCAACGTCCTGACTTTC. Residues: CASSPGGSGANVLTF.

The table lists this clone with a few counts. The chain combines TRBV18 with TRBJ1-1; no definite D call. This CDR3 contains 12 residues. Germline-derived CDR1 and CDR2 are KGHSH and LQKENI. The V end was cut by 2 bases, the J end by 8 bases, with 9 bases between. The CDR3 coding sequence is TGTGCCAGCTCACCATCCCTTGGGGAAGCTTTCTTT. It translates to CASSPSLGEAFF. Based on the CDR3 plus reference TRBV18 and TRBJ1-1, the full variable domain is NAGVMQNPRHLVRRRGQEARLRCSPMKGHSHVYWYRQLPEEGLKFMVYLQKENIIDESGMPKERFSAEFPKEGPSILRIQQVVRGDSAAYFCASSPSLGEAFFGQGTRLTVV.

The chain couples TRBV28 to TRBJ2-5; 15 positions agree with TRBD2. The CDR3 is 17 residues long. Germline V gene data show CDR1 as MDHEN and CDR2 as SYDVKM. Losses at the gene ends were 2 bases for V and 7 bases for J; bases not matched to a gene: 8. CDR3 bases: TGTGCCAGCAGTTTAGAGGGACTAGCGGGAGGCCGGGTGACCCAGTACTTC. The encoded protein is CASSLEGLAGGRVTQYF.

The count of this clone is one. The CDR3 sequence is CASMTGGSQPQHF. CDR3 nucleotide sequence: TGTGCCAGTATGACAGGGGGCTCTCAGCCCCAGCATTTT. The J gene is TRBJ1-5, the V gene TRBV28; TRBD1 agrees at 10 bases. Germline V lookup: CDR1 MDHEN, CDR2 SYDVKM. Unmatched junction bases numbered 5, after V lost 9 bases and J lost 6 bases. The CDR3 is made up of 13 amino acids.

The rearrangement links TRBV29-1 to TRBJ2-4, with D possibly matching TRBD2 (5 bases). In germline, CDR1 is SQVTM, CDR2 ANQGSEA. Trimming removed 3 bases from V and 3 bases from J, with 9 bases in between. The CDR3 is made up of 13 amino acids. The CDR3 region has the DNA TGCAGCGTTGATGAGCGGAGCAAAAACATTCAGTACTTC. Its translation is CSVDERSKNIQYF.